A single sample gave rise to the 13 T cell receptor beta chains below, sequenced in a study of OX40 agonist ivuxolimab in advanced cancers. Profiling relied on immunoSEQ multiplex PCR, and the TCRdb table lists in-frame clones only, not all of them. The sample lists nearly 85,000 clones; around 85% were seen once. The source material was CD4+ or CD8+ T cells sorted from blood, sampled in a trial of the OX40 agonist ivuxolimab. All receptors come from an adult with an advanced solid tumor such as melanoma, head and neck, liver or kidney cancer.

This rearrangement joins TRBV7-5 to TRBJ2-5; TRBD1, the table's D call, lacks a check against the DNA. TRBV7-5 is labeled a pseudogene. The CDR3 contains 13 residues. The CDR3 sequence: CARSLHKGETQYF. CDR3 DNA sequence: TGTGCCAGAAGCCTGCACAAGGGGGAGACCCAGTACTTC.

The chain has TRBV6-6 and TRBJ2-7; maybe TRBD2 (6 bases). The CDR3 contains 15 residues. Trimming pared 6 bases from V and 4 bases from J, leaving 19 bases between. CDR1 MNHNY and CDR2 SVGAGI come from the germline V gene (reference sequence). CDR3 protein: CASRRAGRFDYEQYF. CDR3 coding DNA: TGTGCCAGCAGGCGTGCAGGGAGGTTTGATTACGAGCAGTACTTC.

This clone was counted only a few times. V is TRBV15 and J is TRBJ1-2; D is perhaps TRBD1 (5 bases). The germline V gene encodes CDR1 LNHNV and CDR2 YYDKDF (reference sequence). The CDR3 totals 16 residues. V was trimmed by 0 bases and J by 7 bases, leaving 18 bases between them. DNA of the CDR3: TGTGCCACCAGCAGAGATTCTTATCTGGAAGGGGTTGGCTACACCTTC. Its translation: CATSRDSYLEGVGYTF.

This clone was seen only a few times. The genes are TRBV29-1 and TRBJ1-2; 10 bases map to TRBD1. The CDR3 totals 13 residues. V shed 2 bases and J 8 bases; nucleotides not matched to a gene: 5. The germline gives CDR1 SQVTM, CDR2 ANQGSEA. The CDR3 sequence: CSVERQGAQGYTF. The CDR3 DNA follows: TGCAGCGTTGAAAGACAGGGGGCTCAGGGCTACACCTTC.

This clone was seen a handful of times. CDR3 sequence (DNA): TGCGCCAGCAGGCACCGGGACCCCGGTTTATCTGAAGCTTTCTTT. It specifies CASRHRDPGLSEAFF. The chain has TRBV5-1 and TRBJ1-1; possibly TRBD1 for D (5 bases). The CDR3 is 15 residues long. CDR1 SGHRS and CDR2 YFSETQ come from the germline V gene. Trimming stripped 5 bases from V and 6 bases from J, with 20 bases between.

The chain couples TRBV7-7 to TRBJ2-3, with TRBD1 matching over 8 bases. There are 14 residues in the CDR3. Germline assignment: CDR1 SSHAT and CDR2 FNYEAQ (reference sequence). J gave up 6 bases and V 4 bases, and 6 bases lay outside the gene matches. CDR3 loop: CASSSGQDTDTQYF. The CDR3 DNA is TGTGCCAGCAGCTCGGGACAGGACACGGATACGCAGTATTTT.

The gene calls are TRBV7-6 and TRBJ1-2; tentatively, D is TRBD1 (5 bases). Deletions cut 1 base from V and 3 bases from J, with 12 bases between. The CDR3 sequence is 15 residues long. In germline, CDR1 is SGHVS, CDR2 FNYEAQ. The CDR3 sequence: CASSLVGARDYGYTF. CDR3 nucleotides: TGTGCCAGCAGCTTAGTCGGGGCTCGGGACTATGGCTACACCTTC.

The chain carries TRBV4-3 and TRBJ2-1; D uncertain. Between the trimmed V and J ends, which lost 0 bases and 9 bases, there was a span of 18 bases. Germline values: CDR1 LGHNA, CDR2 YSLEER. The CDR3 is 16 residues long. The CDR3 loop reads CASSQDLASRVGEQFF. The CDR3 DNA follows: TGCGCCAGCAGCCAAGATCTCGCCAGTCGGGTTGGTGAGCAGTTCTTC.

The rearrangement uses TRBV30 and TRBJ2-2; 8 bases map to TRBD1. With V trimmed by 0 bases and J by 4 bases, 1 base remained unmatched. The germline gives CDR1 GTSNPN, CDR2 SVGIG (reference sequence). The CDR3 is 14 amino acids. The CDR3 nucleotides are TGTGCCTGGAGTGTACAGGGGGGCACCGGGGAGCTGTTTTTT. Its translation: CAWSVQGGTGELFF.

The chain couples TRBV6-1 to TRBJ2-7; the D is unclear. The CDR3 covers 14 residues. CDR1 and CDR2 (germline): MNHNS, SASEGT. With 0 bases removed from V and 5 bases from J, the gap between germline ends came to 11 bases. In DNA form, the CDR3 reads TGTGCCAGCAGTGAAGCGCTAGGGTACAACGAGCAGTACTTC. This encodes CASSEALGYNEQYF.

V and J are TRBV30 and TRBJ1-4; no firm D call. The CDR3 spans 12 residues. CDR1 and CDR2 from the germline V gene are GTSNPN and SVGIG (reference sequence). V lost 4 bases and J lost 7, with 10 bases in between. The CDR3 here is CAWTNPGEKLFF. The CDR3 nucleotides are TGTGCCTGGACCAACCCGGGTGAAAAACTGTTTTTT.

The chain carries TRBV21-1 and TRBJ2-3; the D call in the table, TRBD1, was not verified against the DNA. TRBV21-1 is a pseudogene. The CDR3 totals 15 residues. This CDR3 is CASSKKDRSTDTQYF. DNA of the CDR3: TGTGCCAGCAGCAAAAAGGACAGGAGCACAGATACGCAGTATTTT.

CDR3 coding DNA: TGTGCCAGCTCACCACCCTTTTATGGACAGGGGGCCTCCTACGAGCAGTACTTC. Protein product: CASSPPFYGQGASYEQYF. V usage is TRBV18 and J usage is TRBJ2-7; 11 bases align to TRBD1. The V gene end was trimmed by 0 bases and the J gene end by 0 bases; junction bases not matched to a gene: 7. This CDR3 is 18 amino acids long. In germline, CDR1 is KGHSH, CDR2 LQKENI.